These T cell receptor beta chains were read from a single sample in a study of T-cell memory formation after mild COVID-19. In TCRdb, the 5' RACE reads were re-called with MiXCR into one record per CDR3 protein. The sample lists some 410,000 distinct CDR3 sequences, 23% occurring once. Sequenced input: PBMCs or a T cell subset sorted from them (not recorded which). All receptors derive from an adult woman who had mild COVID-19 (a few samples of this study predate the infection). Cell type and time point are not known. The CDR3 runs from the conserved cysteine through the conserved F or W. Clone size, where shown, is once, few, many, or a class for clones that have expanded.

clone_size: .
v_call: TRBV20-1
cdr3_aa: CSARDFRPTNEQFF

clone_size: .
v_call: TRBV10-3
cdr3_aa: CAISAPGNTEAFF

clone_size: .
v_call: TRBV27
cdr3_aa: CASSLMGRGKAFF

clone_size: .
v_call: TRBV6-5
cdr3_aa: CASSYRAGQGSHEQYF

clone_size: few
v_call: TRBV4-1
cdr3_aa: CASSQVRGAFSDQETQYF

clone_size: many
v_call: TRBV7-8
cdr3_aa: CASNPPPRGRETQYF

clone_size: few
v_call: TRBV3-1
cdr3_aa: CASSPRGYQKETQYF

clone_size: .
v_call: TRBV24-1
cdr3_aa: CATSDRGGGYGYTF

clone_size: .
v_call: TRBV2
cdr3_aa: CASSETDIQYF

clone_size: .
v_call: TRBV6-4
cdr3_aa: CASSDSLGRRGYTF

clone_size: many
v_call: TRBV9
cdr3_aa: CASSAGNRQNEQFF

clone_size: .
v_call: TRBV29-1
cdr3_aa: CSVVPSLAYNEQFF

clone_size: .
v_call: TRBV12-5
cdr3_aa: CASGTTGTQYF

clone_size: few
v_call: TRBV9
cdr3_aa: CASSVVQPEVYGYTF

clone_size: .
v_call: TRBV11-2
cdr3_aa: CASSPRTGAYNEQFF

clone_size: .
v_call: TRBV15
cdr3_aa: CATSRDSGARFGYTF

clone_size: .
v_call: TRBV6-5
cdr3_aa: CASSYFRDTDTQYF

clone_size: .
v_call: TRBV7-9
cdr3_aa: CASSWGLSIGYQETQYF

clone_size: few
v_call: TRBV6-6
cdr3_aa: CASSYVGSNQPQHF

clone_size: .
v_call: TRBV24-1
cdr3_aa: CATSDFRLTQYF

clone_size: once
v_call: TRBV10-3
cdr3_aa: CAISERGKLDEQYF

clone_size: .
v_call: TRBV12-3/TRBV12-4
cdr3_aa: CASSYGAGSRETQYF

clone_size: .
v_call: TRBV20-1
cdr3_aa: CSARRDGSYNEQFF

clone_size: few
v_call: TRBV30
cdr3_aa: CAWSVWGTGYMNTEAFF